This is a list of T cell receptor beta chains from one sample in a study of blood T cell repertoires in COVID-19. Clones were read by immunoSEQ multiplex PCR, and TCRdb kept only the in-frame ones, dropping some. The data contain nearly 90,000 clones, 90% of them singletons. Sequencing was done on a sample of peripheral blood. The source of these receptors is a man between 18 and 29 years old with COVID-19, enrolled during active disease. CDR3s include the opening cysteine and the closing phenylalanine or tryptophan. A D gene is named only where the DNA matches it firmly. Size values are once, few and many counts, or a class for expanded clones, and some rows have none.

J,V,size,D,DNA,CDR3
TRBJ1-2,TRBV12-5,once,.,TGTGCTAGTGGTTTGGTAGGGCGGGGGCTTGGCTATGGCTACACCTTC,CASGLVGRGLGYGYTF
TRBJ1-1,TRBV5-1,.,.,TGCGCCAGCAGCTTGGAACAGGATTTTGAAGCTTTCTTT,CASSLEQDFEAFF
TRBJ1-2,TRBV6-5,.,TRBD1,TGTGCCAGCAGCCCAGGACAGGGAGATGGCTACACCTTC,CASSPGQGDGYTF
TRBJ2-7,TRBV27,.,TRBD1,TGTGCCAGCAGTTTAGGACAGGGGGCCTACGAGCAGTACTTC,CASSLGQGAYEQYF
TRBJ2-1,TRBV3-1/TRBV3-2,.,TRBD2,TGTGCCAGCAGCCAAGATGCGTCGGGAGGGTACAATGAGCAGTTCTTC,CASSQDASGGYNEQFF
TRBJ2-6,TRBV7-2,.,.,TGTGCCAGCAGCTCCACAGGGGGGGCTGGGGCCAACGTCCTGACTTTC,CASSSTGGAGANVLTF
TRBJ2-1,TRBV9,.,.,TGTGCCAGCAGCGTAGGGGTGGGAGGTGCGTTTGACAATGAGCAGTTCTTC,CASSVGVGGAFDNEQFF
TRBJ1-3,TRBV5-4,.,TRBD1,TGTGCCAGCAGTATGACAGGGACCGGAAACACCATATATTTT,CASSMTGTGNTIYF
TRBJ2-2,TRBV15,few,.,TGTGCCACCAGCAGTGTTTCGGGGGCGAACACCGGGGAGCTGTTTTTT,CATSSVSGANTGELFF
TRBJ2-1,TRBV5-1,.,TRBD2,TGCGCCAGCAGCTCGCCCACCGGACTAGCGGGAATGAAGCAGTTCTTC,CASSSPTGLAGMKQFF
TRBJ2-7,TRBV24-1,.,.,TGTGCCACCAGTGATTCCCGGGCCAGGGCCTACGAGCAGTACTTC,CATSDSRARAYEQYF
TRBJ1-2,TRBV28,.,TRBD1,TGTGCCAGCAGTCTTACAGGGGGGATATACACCTTC,CASSLTGGIYTF
TRBJ1-4,TRBV9,.,.,TGTGCCAGCAGCGTCGGGACAACCAATGAAAAACTGTTTTTT,CASSVGTTNEKLFF
TRBJ1-4,TRBV4-1,.,.,TGCGCCAGCAGCCAAGTGCAGGGAACTAATGAAAAACTGTTTTTT,CASSQVQGTNEKLFF
TRBJ2-1,TRBV5-1,.,TRBD2,TGCGCCAGCAGCTCCACCGAACTAGCGGGAGAATACAATGAGCAGTTCTTC,CASSSTELAGEYNEQFF
TRBJ1-1,TRBV5-4,.,TRBD1,TGTGCCAGCAGCTTGGTAGTGACAGGGGGCGGCGAAGCTTTCTTT,CASSLVVTGGGEAFF
TRBJ2-7,TRBV4-1,.,.,TGCGCCAGCAGCCTCCACGATTTAGCGTCGAGGGAGCAGTACTTC,CASSLHDLASREQYF
TRBJ2-5,TRBV29-1,.,.,TGCAGCGTTGATTACAGGACATCGCCCCAAGAGACCCAGTACTTC,CSVDYRTSPQETQYF
TRBJ2-4,TRBV5-8,.,.,TGTGCCAGCAGCTTGAGTAACCCAGCGAAAAACATTCAGTACTTC,CASSLSNPAKNIQYF
TRBJ2-1,TRBV7-8,.,TRBD2,TGTGCCAGCAGCTTGCTAGCGGGACCACCGAGGAATGAGCAGTTCTTC,CASSLLAGPPRNEQFF
TRBJ2-7,TRBV10-3,.,TRBD1,TGTGCCATCAGTCCGGGACAGGGCTACGAGCAGTACTTC,CAISPGQGYEQYF
TRBJ2-1,TRBV5-4,.,.,TGTGCCAGCAGCTTTTTAGTTAATGAGCAGTTCTTC,CASSFLVNEQFF
TRBJ2-5,TRBV30,.,TRBD2,TGTGCCTGGAGTCTAGCGGGAGTGGGAGAGACCCAGTACTTC,CAWSLAGVGETQYF
TRBJ1-6,TRBV6-6,.,.,TGTGCCAGCAGTTACTCGAGAACTAAATCACCCCTCCACTTT,CASSYSRTKSPLHF
TRBJ1-5,TRBV7-8,.,.,TGTGCCAGCAGCTTAGGCGGGGCTTATCAGCCCCAGCATTTT,CASSLGGAYQPQHF
TRBJ1-3,TRBV10-3,.,.,TGTGCCATCAGACCTCCGGGCCTGCGGGATGGAAACACCATATATTTT,CAIRPPGLRDGNTIYF
TRBJ1-6,TRBV27,.,TRBD1,TGTGCCAGCAGCAAGACGGGACAGCTAACTCTACCCCTCCACTTT,CASSKTGQLTLPLHF
TRBJ1-2,TRBV11-1,.,.,TGTGCCAGCAGCTCCGGGACACACAACTATGGCTACACCTTC,CASSSGTHNYGYTF
TRBJ2-7,TRBV5-6,.,TRBD2,TGTGCCAGCAGCTTGGGACTAGCGGTACCGAATTCCTACGAGCAGTACTTC,CASSLGLAVPNSYEQYF
TRBJ2-1,TRBV23-1,.,.,TGCGCCAGCAGTCATCGGTTATGCTACAATGAGCAGTTCTTC,CASSHRLCYNEQFF
TRBJ1-6,TRBV7-2,medium-sized,.,TGTGCCAGCAGCTTAGCGGGGCCCCCCAATTCACCCCTCCACTTT,CASSLAGPPNSPLHF
TRBJ1-6,TRBV30,.,.,TGTGCCTGGAGGTCAGGGGCTAGGTATTCACCCCTCCACTTT,CAWRSGARYSPLHF
TRBJ2-7,TRBV10-2,.,TRBD2,TGCGCCAGCAGTGCGGTCGGGAGGAACAACGAGCAGTACTTC,CASSAVGRNNEQYF
TRBJ2-1,TRBV7-2,.,TRBD2,TGTGCCAGCAGCTTAGGCGGGAGTAGATCCAATGAGCAGTTCTTC,CASSLGGSRSNEQFF
TRBJ1-6,TRBV11-2,once,.,TGTGCCAGCAGCTTACAGGTGTATAATTCACCCCTCCACTTT,CASSLQVYNSPLHF
TRBJ2-5,TRBV7-2,.,TRBD1,TGTGCCAGCAGCAGACGACAGGGTGAGGGAGAGACCCAGTACTTC,CASSRRQGEGETQYF
TRBJ1-2,TRBV7-9,.,.,TGTGCCAGCAGTTTGATTGGGCTCTATGGCTACACCTTC,CASSLIGLYGYTF
TRBJ2-5,TRBV15,.,TRBD1,TGTGCCACCAGCAGACGAGTCCAGGGGGCCGGGGAGACCCAGTACTTC,CATSRRVQGAGETQYF
TRBJ1-1,TRBV27,.,.,TGTGCCAGCAGTTTTCGGGGGACTACCACTGAAGCTTTCTTT,CASSFRGTTTEAFF
TRBJ2-1,TRBV6-5,.,TRBD1,TGTGCCAGCAGGCTCGGACAGGGGGCTTCAAGGCTCTTC,CASRLGQGASRLF
TRBJ2-7,TRBV4-1,.,TRBD1,TGCGCCAGCAGCCAAGGGGCGGGACAGGGGAAGTACGAGCAGTACTTC,CASSQGAGQGKYEQYF
TRBJ2-1,TRBV9,.,TRBD2,TGTGCCAGCAGCGTAGGCGGGAGGGCCGACAATGAGCAGTTCTTC,CASSVGGRADNEQFF